One sample yielded the 22 T cell receptor beta chains listed below, sequenced in a study of technical replicates of blood from a handful of donors. TCRdb keeps only in-frame clones here, not all; method: immunoSEQ multiplex PCR. The sample yields about 56,000 clones, over 90% seen once. Sample: PBMCs. These receptors were collected from a human donor in good health. Some clones in this sample may be carry-over from other donors' samples.

The chain carries TRBV7-2 and TRBJ2-4; weak D call: TRBD2 (5 bases). The germline V and J ends were trimmed by 2 bases and 6 bases, with 11 bases remaining between them. Germline CDR1 reads SGHTA; CDR2 reads FQGNSA. This CDR3 is built from 14 residues. The CDR3 bases are TGTGCCAGCAGCTTAAATCCAGCGGCAAACATTCAGTACTTC. Translation: CASSLNPAANIQYF.

The genes are TRBV4-3 and TRBJ1-2; possibly TRBD1 for D (5 bases). Between the trimmed V and J ends, which lost 0 bases and 5 bases, there was a span of 10 bases. Germline V lookup: CDR1 LGHNA, CDR2 YSLEER. This CDR3 has 14 residues. CDR3 DNA: TGCGCCAGCAGCCAAGATGACAGCCTATATGGCTACACCTTC. It specifies CASSQDDSLYGYTF.

V and J are TRBV4-3 and TRBJ2-1, with a weak D call TRBD2 (6 bases). V was clipped by 4 bases and J by 9 bases, with 16 bases between them. Germline CDR1 reads LGHNA; CDR2 reads YSLEER. The CDR3 is made up of 14 amino acids. CDR3 region: CASSRETSWSEQFF. In nucleotides, the CDR3 is TGCGCCAGCAGCCGAGAAACTAGCTGGAGTGAGCAGTTCTTC.

The chain links TRBV10-3 to TRBJ2-1, with 12 nucleotides matching TRBD2. The V gene end was trimmed by 6 bases and the J gene end by 6 bases; junction bases not matched to a gene: 9. The CDR3 is 16 amino acids. Germline V gene sequence: CDR1 ENHRY, CDR2 SYGVKD. The CDR3 is CAIRTSGSRGGNEQFF. The CDR3 DNA is TGTGCCATCAGGACTAGCGGGAGTCGGGGTGGCAATGAGCAGTTCTTC.

The rearrangement uses TRBV4-3 and TRBJ2-1; D remains ambiguous. The CDR3 length is 14 residues. V dropped 2 bases and J dropped 3 bases, with 8 bases sitting between them. CDR1 LGHNA and CDR2 YSLEER come from the germline V gene. CDR3 amino acids: CASSQQRYYNEQFF. In DNA, the CDR3 is TGCGCCAGCAGCCAACAGAGGTACTACAATGAGCAGTTCTTC.

The rearrangement uses TRBV18 and TRBJ2-5; D not resolved. The V end lost 2 bases, the J end lost 2 bases, and 6 bases lay between the germline ends. Per germline, CDR1 KGHSH and CDR2 LQKENI. This CDR3 is 13 amino acids long. For the CDR3, the DNA is TGTGCCAGCTCACCAGGAGATCAAGAGACCCAGTACTTC. It specifies CASSPGDQETQYF.

This chain uses TRBV7-2 with TRBJ2-1; D unclear. The CDR3 is made up of 16 amino acids. The V gene's germline CDR1 is SGHTA and CDR2 FQGNSA. Trimming cost V 1 base and J 6 bases, with 16 bases left between them. DNA for the CDR3: TGTGCCAGCAGCTTAGTTTACACCCCCGCGGTCAATGAGCAGTTCTTC. Translating gives CASSLVYTPAVNEQFF.

This chain connects TRBV2 to TRBJ2-1, with TRBD2 matching over 10 bases. J lost 9 bases, V lost 5 bases, and 10 bases had no gene match. This CDR3 has 15 amino acids. CDR1 and CDR2 (germline): SNHLY, FYNNEI. Here the CDR3 DNA reads TGTGCCAGCAGTCAAAGAGCGGGAGGGCATGGTGAGCAGTTCTTC. This translates into CASSQRAGGHGEQFF.

The chain joins TRBV7-9 to TRBJ1-4; TRBD1 is a possible D gene (6 bases). Germline CDR1 is SEHNR and CDR2 is FQNEAQ (reference sequence). The CDR3 totals 15 residues. Trimming pared 5 bases from V and 8 bases from J, leaving 18 bases between. CDR3 sequence: CASSPGTQLEEKLFF. The CDR3 nucleotides are TGTGCCAGCAGCCCAGGGACACAGCTGGAGGAAAAACTGTTTTTT.

The chain links TRBV29-1 to TRBJ2-3; unclear D gene. This CDR3 comprises 13 residues. V lost 4 bases, J lost 5 bases, and 13 bases lay in between. CDR1 is SQVTM and CDR2 is ANQGSEA in the germline V gene. In nucleotides, the CDR3 is TGCAGCGTTGTATCAAGCGCCAGAGATACGCAGTATTTT. This codes for CSVVSSARDTQYF.

The V and J genes are TRBV30 and TRBJ2-3; D unresolved. V lost 0 bases and J 1 base, leaving 11 bases between the germline ends. This CDR3 is 15 amino acids long. Germline lookup yields CDR1 GTSNPN and CDR2 SVGIG (reference sequence). The CDR3 loop is CAWSVPTIRTDTQYF. CDR3 DNA sequence: TGTGCCTGGAGTGTACCCACTATCCGCACAGATACGCAGTATTTT.

The CDR3 DNA sequence: TGTGCCAGCAGCCAAGTAGGGACTCTACAAGAGACCCAGTACTTC. Its translation: CASSQVGTLQETQYF. The chain recombines TRBV4-2 with TRBJ2-5; weak D call: TRBD2 (6 bases). The CDR3 is 15 amino acids. V lost 1 base to trimming and J lost 2 bases, with 11 bases between them. Germline CDR1 reads LGHNA; CDR2 reads YNFKEQ.

The chain recombines TRBV25-1 with TRBJ1-4; 7 positions match TRBD1. Trimming took 5 bases from V and 8 from J; bases not matched to a gene: 11. Germline CDR1 and CDR2: MGHDK and SYGVNS. The CDR3 totals 15 residues. The CDR3 nucleotides are TGTGCCAGCAGTCCCATCCGACAGGGAGGAGAAAAACTGTTTTTT. It specifies CASSPIRQGGEKLFF.

Here the CDR3 reads CASSHLRSVLTF. In DNA form, the CDR3 reads TGCGCCAGCAGCCACCTGCGATCCGTCCTGACTTTC. The chain employs TRBV4-1 and TRBJ2-6; D is unresolved. Per the germline V gene, CDR1 is MGHRA and CDR2 is YSYEKL. The CDR3 runs to 12 residues. Trimming shortened V by 3 bases and J by 12 bases, and 9 bases separated the two germline ends.

The CDR3 loop is CASSLGPSGHQPQHF. CDR3 DNA: TGTGCCAGCAGTTTGGGGCCGTCAGGCCATCAGCCCCAGCATTTT. This sequence joins TRBV6-6 and TRBJ1-5; maybe TRBD1 (5 bases). Germline CDR1 is MNHNY and CDR2 is SVGAGI (reference sequence). Trimming cost V 4 bases and J 5 bases, with 15 bases left between them. This CDR3 is built from 15 residues.

The chain uses TRBV29-1 and TRBJ2-7, with 9 bases matching TRBD1. The CDR3 loop spans 15 amino acids. Germline trimming cut 8 bases from V and 1 base from J; bases unmatched to any gene: 12. Germline CDR1 reads SQVTM; CDR2 reads ANQGSEA. CDR3 DNA sequence: TGCAGCATAACCGGGACAGGGATGGGGTCCTACGAGCAGTACTTC. Its protein is CSITGTGMGSYEQYF.

About this clone: The same CDR3 also results from other DNA sequences found in this sample. The genes are TRBV10-3 and TRBJ1-1; tentatively, D is TRBD1 (5 bases). Trimming left V 6 bases short and J 1 base short, with 9 bases between. The CDR3 sequence is 13 residues long. Per germline, CDR1 ENHRY and CDR2 SYGVKD. CDR3 nucleotide sequence: TGTGCCATCAGGCTCCAGGGGAACACTGAAGCTTTCTTT. It yields the protein CAIRLQGNTEAFF.

J is TRBJ2-2 and V is TRBV7-3; TRBD2 is a possible D gene (5 bases). The length of the CDR3 is 16 residues. In germline, CDR1 is SGHTA, CDR2 FQGTGA. The germline V and J ends were trimmed by 4 bases and 1 base, with 13 bases remaining between them. The CDR3 DNA reads TGTGCCAGCAGCTCCGGGGTTTGGGGGAACACCGGGGAGCTGTTTTTT. Its translation: CASSSGVWGNTGELFF.

V usage is TRBV7-9 and J usage is TRBJ2-5, with D maybe TRBD2 (5 bases). The CDR3 length is 15 residues. Germline CDR1 SEHNR, CDR2 FQNEAQ (reference sequence). Trimming cost V 1 base and J 1 base, with 10 bases left between them. CDR3 bases: TGTGCCAGCAGCTTAGATGCGCGGGCCCAAGAGACCCAGTACTTC. Residues: CASSLDARAQETQYF.

The V and J genes are TRBV7-2 and TRBJ2-1; TRBD2 matches at 12 bases. The CDR3 runs 19 residues. Losses at the gene ends were 5 bases for V and 9 bases for J; bases not matched to a gene: 20. The germline CDR1 and CDR2 sequences are SGHTA and FQGNSA. The CDR3: CASSGRGPRLAGEVSEQFF. The CDR3 DNA is TGTGCCAGCAGCGGCCGTGGGCCGAGACTAGCGGGAGAGGTCAGTGAGCAGTTCTTC.

The V gene is TRBV9, the J gene TRBJ2-3; TRBD2 matches 12 bases. J gave up 5 bases and V 3 bases, and 4 bases lay outside the gene matches. The CDR3 sequence is 15 residues long. Germline V gene sequence: CDR1 SGDLS, CDR2 YYNGEE. The CDR3 region has the DNA TGTGCCAGCAGCGCGACTAGCGGGAGAGGAGATACGCAGTATTTT. Translation gives CASSATSGRGDTQYF.

In its sample, this clone was seen a few times. This chain links TRBV10-2 with TRBJ2-7; 12 nucleotides match TRBD2. The length of the CDR3 is 16 residues. CDR1 and CDR2 (germline): WSHSY, SAAADI. Trimming at V came to 6 bases and at J to 3 bases, leaving 9 bases not matched to a gene. The CDR3 here is CASSPLTSGGLYEQYF. CDR3 DNA sequence: TGCGCCAGCAGCCCCTTGACTAGCGGGGGACTCTACGAGCAGTACTTC.